This TCR beta chain was obtained from a study of blood T cell repertoires in COVID-19. The overall study: Sample material is recorded as cDNA or gDNA derived from T cells, B-cell-depleted T cells, or PBMCs.

The CDR3 spans 14 residues. CDR1 is KGHSH, CDR2 LQKENI, per germline. The trim removed 5 bases at V and 10 bases at J, leaving 7 bases unmatched. Clones were read by immunoSEQ multiplex PCR, and TCRdb kept only the in-frame ones, dropping some. The sample records roughly 140,000 clones, approximately 73% being singletons. This clone was seen ten or more times. The chain links TRBV18 to TRBJ2-1; 11 positions agree with TRBD2. This receptor was taken from a woman older than 75 with acute or convalescent COVID-19. The sample was peripheral blood. The CDR3: CASSTSGGGPEQFF. The CDR3 bases are TGTGCCAGCTCAACTAGCGGGGGAGGACCGGAGCAGTTCTTC.